The source of this T cell receptor (beta chain) is a study of tumor-infiltrating lymphocytes in localized non-small cell lung cancer. Turning to the study itself: Some samples were collected after neoadjuvant chemotherapy; smokers, never-smokers and several histologies were included.

Generated by immunoSEQ multiplex PCR, the TCRdb table keeps only in-frame clones and is missing some. The table lists around 10,000 clones, 60% of them singletons. This CDR3 spans 16 amino acids. The J segment lost 2 bases and the V segment lost 1 base, leaving 4 bases of the junction unmatched. Germline V gene sequence: CDR1 SGHVS, CDR2 FNYEAQ. V usage is TRBV7-6 and J usage is TRBJ2-2; 7 bases line up with TRBD2. This clonotype was sampled from a human donor with non-small cell lung cancer. The sample was uninvolved lung tissue not adjacent to the tumor. DNA of the CDR3: TGTGCCAGCAGCTTAGGTCTAGCGGTTAACACCGGGGAGCTGTTTTTT. Protein product: CASSLGLAVNTGELFF.